These T cell receptor beta chains were read from a single sample in a study of cytomegalovirus exposure and HLA in healthy donors. The protocol was immunoSEQ multiplex PCR, while the TCRdb copy is restricted to in-frame clones and leaves out a portion. Among more than 70,000 clones listed, about two thirds were seen once. The sample consisted of PBMCs. Receptor source: a woman in her forties or fifties in good health and CMV-seropositive. Each CDR3 is given with its conserved first and last residue. Fields, in order: clone size, J gene, D gene, V gene, CDR3 protein, CDR3 DNA. D genes are given only for firm matches. Size tells how often a clone was seen (once, few, many) or the class of an expanded clone, and some rows leave it out.

>NA|TRBJ2-7|NA|TRBV9
CASSVGVDISYEQYF
TGTGCCAGCAGCGTAGGGGTAGACATCTCCTACGAGCAGTACTTC
>once|TRBJ2-1|TRBD2|TRBV6-4
CASSVLAGGGNNEQFF
TGTGCCAGCAGTGTCTTAGCGGGGGGGGGAAACAATGAGCAGTTCTTC
>NA|TRBJ2-2|NA|TRBV27
CASSFQGITGELFF
TGTGCCAGCAGTTTCCAGGGGATCACCGGGGAGCTGTTTTTT
>NA|TRBJ1-3|NA|TRBV28
CASTLDKRYTIPYSGNTIYF
TGTGCCAGCACCTTAGATAAGCGGTATACAATTCCATACTCTGGAAACACCATATATTTT
>NA|TRBJ2-7|NA|TRBV25-1
CASSGATYEQYF
TGTGCCAGCAGTGGCGCTACCTACGAGCAGTACTTC
>NA|TRBJ1-1|TRBD1|TRBV30
CAWSIVFTGGRNTEAFF
TGTGCCTGGAGTATAGTCTTTACAGGGGGGAGGAACACTGAAGCTTTCTTT
>NA|TRBJ2-5|NA|TRBV28
CASSPPTGILQETQYF
TGTGCCAGCAGTCCCCCAACGGGAATCCTCCAAGAGACCCAGTACTTC
>NA|TRBJ1-1|NA|TRBV6-1
CASSARQSRNTEAFF
TGTGCCAGCAGTGCCAGACAGTCGCGGAACACTGAAGCTTTCTTT
>NA|TRBJ2-7|TRBD2|TRBV28
CASSLRLASYEQYF
TGTGCCAGCAGTCTCAGACTAGCCTCCTACGAGCAGTACTTC
>NA|TRBJ2-2|TRBD1|TRBV19
CASGYRGDPGELFF
TGTGCCAGTGGATACAGGGGGGATCCAGGGGAGCTGTTTTTT